Listed below are T cell receptor beta chains from one sample, sequenced in a study of blood T cell repertoires in COVID-19. Produced via immunoSEQ multiplex PCR; TCRdb's table is partial and in-frame only. The data show under 250,000 clones, approximately 82% seen once. The material sequenced was peripheral blood. The receptors stem from a man aged 35 to 55 with active or convalescent COVID-19. Each CDR3 is given with its conserved first and last residue. The D gene is left open where the match is weak. Some rows have no size entry. The others give once, few or many, or a class for an expanded clone.

CDR3: CASSLVLAGDTGELFF; DNA: TGTGCCAGCAGCTTGGTACTAGCGGGAGACACCGGGGAGCTGTTTTTT; length: 16; D: TRBD2; V: TRBV5-4; size: .; J: TRBJ2-2
CDR3: CASRPTEGTAYEQYF; DNA: TGTGCCAGCAGACCAACCGAAGGGACAGCCTACGAGCAGTACTTC; length: 15; D: TRBD1; V: TRBV6-5; size: .; J: TRBJ2-7
CDR3: CASSFAETQYF; DNA: TGTGCCAGCAGCTTCGCGGAGACCCAGTACTTC; length: 11; D: .; V: TRBV7-2; size: .; J: TRBJ2-5
CDR3: CAISESTLGGANTDTQYF; DNA: TGTGCCATCAGTGAGTCGACTCTTGGGGGGGCTAACACAGATACGCAGTATTTT; length: 18; D: .; V: TRBV10-3; size: .; J: TRBJ2-3
CDR3: CASSQGQGINEKLFF; DNA: TGCGCCAGCAGCCAAGGACAGGGGATAAATGAAAAACTGTTTTTT; length: 15; D: TRBD1; V: TRBV4-1; size: .; J: TRBJ1-4
CDR3: CASSIGRDTEAFF; DNA: TGTGCCAGTAGTATAGGCAGGGACACTGAAGCTTTCTTT; length: 13; D: .; V: TRBV19; size: few; J: TRBJ1-1
CDR3: CASSLGGDQPQHF; DNA: TGTGCCAGCAGCTTAGGCGGGGATCAGCCCCAGCATTTT; length: 13; D: .; V: TRBV11-2; size: .; J: TRBJ1-5
CDR3: CASSLAYGEAFF; DNA: TGTGCCAGCAGCTTAGCATACGGTGAAGCTTTCTTT; length: 12; D: .; V: TRBV7-9; size: .; J: TRBJ1-1
CDR3: CASGGNSPLHF; DNA: TGTGCCAGCGGAGGGAATTCACCCCTCCACTTT; length: 11; D: .; V: TRBV2; size: .; J: TRBJ1-6
CDR3: CASSKYPPGQGASDTQYF; DNA: TGTGCCAGTAGTAAATACCCACCGGGACAGGGGGCATCAGATACGCAGTATTTT; length: 18; D: TRBD1; V: TRBV19; size: .; J: TRBJ2-3
CDR3: CASSLSRDRGQPQHF; DNA: TGTGCCAGCAGTTTAAGCCGGGACAGAGGTCAGCCCCAGCATTTT; length: 15; D: TRBD1; V: TRBV27; size: .; J: TRBJ1-5
CDR3: CASSIGGAEKLFF; DNA: TGTGCCAGTAGTATAGGGGGCGCGGAAAAACTGTTTTTT; length: 13; D: .; V: TRBV19; size: .; J: TRBJ1-4
CDR3: CASSNSEATNEKLFF; DNA: TGTGCCAGCAGCAATTCAGAGGCAACTAATGAAAAACTGTTTTTT; length: 15; D: .; V: TRBV27; size: once; J: TRBJ1-4
CDR3: CATSDGPQETQYF; DNA: TGTGCCACCAGTGATGGGCCCCAAGAGACCCAGTACTTC; length: 13; D: .; V: TRBV24-1; size: .; J: TRBJ2-5
CDR3: CASSSSRGGGRRSNEKLFF; DNA: TGTGCCAGCAGCTCCTCGAGGGGAGGGGGTCGTCGATCTAATGAAAAACTGTTTTTT; length: 19; D: .; V: TRBV11-2; size: .; J: TRBJ1-4
CDR3: CASSPKARGFGGVDQPQHF; DNA: TGTGCCAGCAGCCCGAAGGCGCGGGGGTTCGGTGGGGTAGATCAGCCCCAGCATTTT; length: 19; D: .; V: TRBV3-1/TRBV3-2; size: .; J: TRBJ1-5
CDR3: CASLRVRYGYTF; DNA: TGTGCCAGCCTCCGGGTCCGCTATGGCTACACCTTC; length: 12; D: .; V: TRBV21-1; size: .; J: TRBJ1-2
CDR3: CASSLDRDESYEQYF; DNA: TGTGCTAGCAGCTTAGACAGGGATGAATCCTACGAGCAGTACTTC; length: 15; D: TRBD1; V: TRBV7-7; size: .; J: TRBJ2-7
CDR3: CSGGTGGTYGYTF; DNA: TGCAGCGGGGGGACAGGGGGCACCTATGGCTACACCTTC; length: 13; D: TRBD1; V: TRBV29-1; size: .; J: TRBJ1-2
CDR3: CASSLSERYNEQFF; DNA: TGCGCCAGCAGCTTAAGTGAGCGCTACAATGAGCAGTTCTTC; length: 14; D: .; V: TRBV5-1; size: .; J: TRBJ2-1
CDR3: CASSIDSAGNGGYTF; DNA: TGTGCCAGTAGTATAGATAGTGCAGGGAACGGTGGCTACACCTTC; length: 15; D: .; V: TRBV19; size: .; J: TRBJ1-2
CDR3: CASTFVRTEQYEQYF; DNA: TGTGCCAGCACTTTCGTTCGGACAGAGCAATACGAGCAGTACTTC; length: 15; D: .; V: TRBV21-1; size: few; J: TRBJ2-7
CDR3: CATSDLGGTGELFF; DNA: TGTGCCACCAGTGATTTAGGGGGCACCGGGGAGCTGTTTTTT; length: 14; D: .; V: TRBV24-1; size: .; J: TRBJ2-2
CDR3: CASSDGTGGLKSYGYTF; DNA: TGTGCCAGCAGTGATGGGACAGGGGGCCTCAAGTCGTATGGCTACACCTTC; length: 17; D: TRBD1; V: TRBV6-1; size: once; J: TRBJ1-2
CDR3: CASSQGSGQGNYEQYF; DNA: TGTGCCAGCAGCCAAGGCTCGGGACAGGGGAATTACGAGCAGTACTTC; length: 16; D: TRBD1; V: TRBV3-1/TRBV3-2; size: .; J: TRBJ2-7
CDR3: CASSRSPGDEQFF; DNA: TGTGCCAGCTCCCGATCTCCAGGGGATGAGCAGTTCTTC; length: 13; D: .; V: TRBV18; size: .; J: TRBJ2-1
CDR3: CASSSEDRGIQETQYF; DNA: TGTGCCAGCAGCTCGGAGGACAGGGGGATACAAGAGACCCAGTACTTC; length: 16; D: TRBD1; V: TRBV5-4; size: .; J: TRBJ2-5
CDR3: CASSLRPSALYEQYF; DNA: TGTGCCAGCAGCTTGCGTCCGAGCGCTCTCTACGAGCAGTACTTC; length: 15; D: .; V: TRBV5-5; size: once; J: TRBJ2-7
CDR3: CASSIGQGQETQYF; DNA: TGCGCCAGCAGCATAGGACAGGGTCAAGAGACCCAGTACTTC; length: 14; D: TRBD1; V: TRBV5-1; size: .; J: TRBJ2-5
CDR3: CASSHTNQPQHF; DNA: TGTGCCAGCAGCCACACAAATCAGCCCCAGCATTTT; length: 12; D: .; V: TRBV3-1/TRBV3-2; size: .; J: TRBJ1-5
CDR3: CASSSWTGGNTEAFF; DNA: TGTGCCAGCAGCTCTTGGACAGGGGGGAACACTGAAGCTTTCTTT; length: 15; D: TRBD1; V: TRBV3-1/TRBV3-2; size: .; J: TRBJ1-1
CDR3: CASSLALGMDLAVYNEQFF; DNA: TGTGCCAGCAGCTTAGCTCTAGGTATGGACCTAGCGGTGTACAATGAGCAGTTCTTC; length: 19; D: TRBD2; V: TRBV11-2; size: .; J: TRBJ2-1
CDR3: CASSSGTGFSYGYTF; DNA: TGTGCCAGCAGTTCCGGGACAGGGTTCTCCTATGGCTACACCTTC; length: 15; D: TRBD1; V: TRBV28; size: .; J: TRBJ1-2
CDR3: CASSQGGSLFYEQYF; DNA: TGCGCCAGCAGCCAAGGAGGCAGCCTTTTCTACGAGCAGTACTTC; length: 15; D: .; V: TRBV4-1; size: .; J: TRBJ2-7
CDR3: CAWRISGGAGETQYF; DNA: TGTGCCTGGAGGATTAGCGGGGGGGCCGGAGAGACCCAGTACTTC; length: 15; D: TRBD2; V: TRBV30; size: .; J: TRBJ2-5
CDR3: CASSFSFEQYF; DNA: TGTGCCAGCAGCTTCTCTTTCGAGCAGTACTTC; length: 11; D: .; V: TRBV11-3; size: .; J: TRBJ2-7
CDR3: CASRGGNEQFF; DNA: TGTGCCAGCAGAGGGGGCAATGAGCAGTTCTTC; length: 11; D: .; V: TRBV7-6; size: few; J: TRBJ2-1
CDR3: CASSQLRRGGYNEQFF; DNA: TGCGCCAGCAGCCAGCTCCGACGGGGGGGGTACAATGAGCAGTTCTTC; length: 16; D: TRBD2; V: TRBV4-3; size: .; J: TRBJ2-1
CDR3: CASSKDRGFYGYTF; DNA: TGTGCCAGCAGCAAAGACAGGGGTTTCTATGGCTACACCTTC; length: 14; D: TRBD1; V: TRBV6-5; size: .; J: TRBJ1-2
CDR3: CASIPEAPNDNSPLHF; DNA: TGTGCCAGTATTCCAGAGGCACCAAACGATAATTCACCCCTCCACTTT; length: 16; D: .; V: TRBV19; size: .; J: TRBJ1-6
CDR3: CASSLQGQEQYF; DNA: TGTGCCAGCAGCCTACAGGGTCAGGAGCAGTACTTC; length: 12; D: .; V: TRBV11-1; size: .; J: TRBJ2-7
CDR3: CASSLGLAGQETQYF; DNA: TGCGCCAGCAGCTTGGGACTAGCGGGCCAAGAGACCCAGTACTTC; length: 15; D: TRBD2; V: TRBV5-1; size: .; J: TRBJ2-5
CDR3: CASSSRTDEAFF; DNA: TGTGCCAGCAGCTCTAGGACAGATGAAGCTTTCTTT; length: 12; D: .; V: TRBV6-5; size: .; J: TRBJ1-1
CDR3: CAISETGVGDTEAFF; DNA: TGTGCCATCAGTGAAACAGGAGTTGGGGACACTGAAGCTTTCTTT; length: 15; D: .; V: TRBV10-3; size: once; J: TRBJ1-1
CDR3: CASSLAGDLHYGYTF; DNA: TGTGCCAGCAGCTTAGCAGGGGATTTACACTATGGCTACACCTTC; length: 15; D: .; V: TRBV7-9; size: once; J: TRBJ1-2
CDR3: CASSPRGQRNTEAFF; DNA: TGTGCCAGCAGCCCCCGCGGACAGAGGAACACTGAAGCTTTCTTT; length: 15; D: .; V: TRBV6-5; size: once; J: TRBJ1-1
CDR3: CASRGIAGTIQYF; DNA: TGTGCCAGCAGGGGTATAGCGGGAACTATTCAGTACTTC; length: 13; D: TRBD2; V: TRBV6-5; size: .; J: TRBJ2-4
CDR3: CASSFNWGAYEQYF; DNA: TGTGCCAGCAGCTTCAACTGGGGAGCCTACGAGCAGTACTTC; length: 14; D: .; V: TRBV11-2; size: .; J: TRBJ2-7